This is a list of T cell receptor beta chains from one sample in a study of regulatory T cells in long-lasting Graves disease. TCRdb re-derived calls from the multiplex PCR reads in MiXCR, one entry per CDR3 protein. The sample lists 350,000 to 450,000 distinct CDR3 sequences, 15% seen once, with about 8.2% in the top ten. Another study also made use of these data, one on T cells in Graves' hyperthyroidism and ophthalmopathy.

The starting material was peripheral blood mononuclear cells (PBMCs), obtained at new diagnosis, from a patient treated with antithyroid drugs. The receptors stem from a woman in her forties with Graves disease. The CDR3 runs from the conserved cysteine through the conserved F or W. The D gene is left open where the match is weak. Not every row has a clone size; where given, it reads once, few, many or a size class.

TRBJ2-1 | TRBD2 | TRBV5-1 | few | TGCGCCAGCACTCCTAGCGGGAGCTCACTTGAGCAGTTCTTC | CASTPSGSSLEQFF
TRBJ2-3 | TRBD1 | TRBV7-9 | many | TGCGCCAGCAGCTTGGAGGGACAGGGGTCAGATACGCAGTATTTT | CASSLEGQGSDTQYF
TRBJ2-3 | TRBD1 | TRBV6-2/TRBV6-3 | many | TGTGCCAGCAGTTACCGAGGGGGCATGAGGGATACGCAGTATTTT | CASSYRGGMRDTQYF
TRBJ2-5 | TRBD2 | TRBV7-9 | many | TGTGCCAGCCTTATAATAGCGGGAGAGGAGACCCAGTACTTC | CASLIIAGEETQYF
TRBJ2-5 | . | TRBV5-1 | many | TGCGCCAGCAGCTTGGCGGGGGCCGAAGAGACCCAGTACTTC | CASSLAGAEETQYF
TRBJ1-1 | TRBD1 | TRBV2 | many | TGTGCCAGCAGTGATCCCGGGACAGGGGGCCTGAACACTGAAGCTTTCTTT | CASSDPGTGGLNTEAFF
TRBJ2-1 | TRBD2 | TRBV5-4 | many | TGTGCCAGCAGCTTTATAGCGGGAGCGTACAATGAGCAGTTCTTC | CASSFIAGAYNEQFF
TRBJ2-5 | TRBD2 | TRBV7-6 | few | TGTGCCAGCAGCTTAGCGGGACTAGCGGGAGTGGAGACCCAGTACTTC | CASSLAGLAGVETQYF
TRBJ2-1 | . | TRBV10-3 | many | TGTGCCATCGGCTTGGACAATGAGCAGTTCTTC | CAIGLDNEQFF
TRBJ2-7 | . | TRBV28 | many | TGTGCCAGCAGTTTACCCCCTGACAGTTTTAGCTCCTACGAGCAGTACTTC | CASSLPPDSFSSYEQYF
TRBJ2-3 | . | TRBV3-1 | many | TGTGCCAGCAGCCAAGGGGGGGTGGCACACATTCAGGATACGCAGTATTTT | CASSQGGVAHIQDTQYF
TRBJ1-1 | . | TRBV11-3 | many | TGTGCCAGCAGCTTCGGACACCTTGGCGCTTTCTTT | CASSFGHLGAFF
TRBJ2-4 | . | TRBV3-1 | many | TGTGCCAGCAGCCAGACACGGGAACCCAGTAACATTCAGTACTTC | CASSQTREPSNIQYF
TRBJ2-5 | TRBD1 | TRBV5-5 | . | TGTGCCAGCAGAGTGGACAGGGGGCGCCGATTGCAAGAGACCCAGTACTTC | CASRVDRGRRLQETQYF
TRBJ2-7 | TRBD1 | TRBV5-8 | many | TGTGCCAGCAGCTTGGGACAGGGCCTCTACGAGCAGTACTTC | CASSLGQGLYEQYF
TRBJ1-2 | . | TRBV6-5 | few | TGTGCCAGCAGTTACCTCCCACCCAGGGGAGATGGCTACACCTTC | CASSYLPPRGDGYTF
TRBJ2-1 | TRBD2 | TRBV3-1 | . | TGTGCCAGCAGCCACCACAGCGGGAGGAGCTCCTACAATGAGCAGTTCTTC | CASSHHSGRSSYNEQFF
TRBJ1-2 | . | TRBV28 | many | TGTGCCAGCAGTCTACCCCGGGGAGGCTACACCTTC | CASSLPRGGYTF
TRBJ1-5 | . | TRBV4-1 | . | TGCGCCAGCAGCCAACATCCGTCCAATCAGCCCCAGCATTTT | CASSQHPSNQPQHF
TRBJ1-2 | TRBD1 | TRBV13 | once | TGCGCCAGCAGCTTGGCGGGACAGGGCTACTATGGCTACACCTTC | CASSLAGQGYYGYTF
TRBJ2-1 | TRBD2 | TRBV20-1 | . | TGCAGTGCTATGGGACTAGCGGACAACAATGAGCAGTTCTTC | CSAMGLADNNEQFF
TRBJ2-1 | TRBD1 | TRBV6-1 | . | TGTGCCAGCAGCCCGGGACAGGGGGCTGGTGAGCAGTTCTTC | CASSPGQGAGEQFF